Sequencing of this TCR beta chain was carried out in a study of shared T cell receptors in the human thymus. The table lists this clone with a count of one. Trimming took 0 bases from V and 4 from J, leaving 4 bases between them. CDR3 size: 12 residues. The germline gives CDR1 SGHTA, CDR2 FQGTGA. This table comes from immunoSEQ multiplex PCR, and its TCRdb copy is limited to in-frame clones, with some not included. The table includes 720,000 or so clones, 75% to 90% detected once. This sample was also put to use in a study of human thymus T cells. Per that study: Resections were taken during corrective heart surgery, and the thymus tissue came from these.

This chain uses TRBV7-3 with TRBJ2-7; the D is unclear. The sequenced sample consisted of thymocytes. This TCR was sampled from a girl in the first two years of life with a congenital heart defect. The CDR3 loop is CASSLTGYEQYF. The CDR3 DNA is TGTGCCAGCAGCTTAACCGGGTACGAGCAGTACTTC.